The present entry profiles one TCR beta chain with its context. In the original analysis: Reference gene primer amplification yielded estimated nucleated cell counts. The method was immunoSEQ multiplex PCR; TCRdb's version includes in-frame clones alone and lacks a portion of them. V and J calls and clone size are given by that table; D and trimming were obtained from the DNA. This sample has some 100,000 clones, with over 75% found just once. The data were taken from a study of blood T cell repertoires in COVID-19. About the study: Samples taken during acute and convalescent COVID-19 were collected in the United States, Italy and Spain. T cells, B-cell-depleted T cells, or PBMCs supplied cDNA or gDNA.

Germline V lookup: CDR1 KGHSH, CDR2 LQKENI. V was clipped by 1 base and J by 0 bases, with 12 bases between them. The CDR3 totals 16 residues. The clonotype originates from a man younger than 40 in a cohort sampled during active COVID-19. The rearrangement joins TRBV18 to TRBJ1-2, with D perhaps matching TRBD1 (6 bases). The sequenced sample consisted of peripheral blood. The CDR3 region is CASSPQTGPANYGYTF. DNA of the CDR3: TGTGCCAGCTCACCACAAACAGGGCCCGCTAACTATGGCTACACCTTC.